Sequencing of this T cell receptor beta chain was carried out in a study of T cell repertoires in aging, cancer and after chemotherapy. The CDR3 consists of 14 residues. In germline, CDR1 is SGHDT, CDR2 YYEEEE. Unmatched junction bases numbered 3, after V lost 0 bases and J lost 4 bases. A mixed TRB-A/B primer pool amplified rearranged TRB by multiplex touch-down PCR. TCRdb ran MiXCR on the multiplex PCR reads and lists one entry per CDR3 protein. The sample shows 1,600 or so distinct CDR3 sequences, under 50% of them seen only once. TCR beta rearrangements were amplified from peripheral blood genomic DNA.

This TCR was sampled from a human donor with a solid tumor. Material: blood. The chain joins TRBV5-6 to TRBJ1-2, with 7 bases lining up with TRBD1. In nucleotides, the CDR3 is TGTGCCAGCAGCTTGGTCAGGGGGGGCTATGGCTACACCTTC. This codes for CASSLVRGGYGYTF.